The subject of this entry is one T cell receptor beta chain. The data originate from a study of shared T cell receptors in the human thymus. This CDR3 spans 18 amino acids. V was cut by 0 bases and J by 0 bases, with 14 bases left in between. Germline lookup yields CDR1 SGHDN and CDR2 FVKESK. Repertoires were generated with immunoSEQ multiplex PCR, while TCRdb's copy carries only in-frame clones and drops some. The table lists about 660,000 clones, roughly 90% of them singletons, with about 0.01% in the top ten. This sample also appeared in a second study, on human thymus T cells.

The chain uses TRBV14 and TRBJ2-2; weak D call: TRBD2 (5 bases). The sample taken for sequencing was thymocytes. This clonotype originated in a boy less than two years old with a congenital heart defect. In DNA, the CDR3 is TGTGCCAGCAGCCAAGACCCGGGGTCGAATCCGAACACCGGGGAGCTGTTTTTT. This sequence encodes CASSQDPGSNPNTGELFF.